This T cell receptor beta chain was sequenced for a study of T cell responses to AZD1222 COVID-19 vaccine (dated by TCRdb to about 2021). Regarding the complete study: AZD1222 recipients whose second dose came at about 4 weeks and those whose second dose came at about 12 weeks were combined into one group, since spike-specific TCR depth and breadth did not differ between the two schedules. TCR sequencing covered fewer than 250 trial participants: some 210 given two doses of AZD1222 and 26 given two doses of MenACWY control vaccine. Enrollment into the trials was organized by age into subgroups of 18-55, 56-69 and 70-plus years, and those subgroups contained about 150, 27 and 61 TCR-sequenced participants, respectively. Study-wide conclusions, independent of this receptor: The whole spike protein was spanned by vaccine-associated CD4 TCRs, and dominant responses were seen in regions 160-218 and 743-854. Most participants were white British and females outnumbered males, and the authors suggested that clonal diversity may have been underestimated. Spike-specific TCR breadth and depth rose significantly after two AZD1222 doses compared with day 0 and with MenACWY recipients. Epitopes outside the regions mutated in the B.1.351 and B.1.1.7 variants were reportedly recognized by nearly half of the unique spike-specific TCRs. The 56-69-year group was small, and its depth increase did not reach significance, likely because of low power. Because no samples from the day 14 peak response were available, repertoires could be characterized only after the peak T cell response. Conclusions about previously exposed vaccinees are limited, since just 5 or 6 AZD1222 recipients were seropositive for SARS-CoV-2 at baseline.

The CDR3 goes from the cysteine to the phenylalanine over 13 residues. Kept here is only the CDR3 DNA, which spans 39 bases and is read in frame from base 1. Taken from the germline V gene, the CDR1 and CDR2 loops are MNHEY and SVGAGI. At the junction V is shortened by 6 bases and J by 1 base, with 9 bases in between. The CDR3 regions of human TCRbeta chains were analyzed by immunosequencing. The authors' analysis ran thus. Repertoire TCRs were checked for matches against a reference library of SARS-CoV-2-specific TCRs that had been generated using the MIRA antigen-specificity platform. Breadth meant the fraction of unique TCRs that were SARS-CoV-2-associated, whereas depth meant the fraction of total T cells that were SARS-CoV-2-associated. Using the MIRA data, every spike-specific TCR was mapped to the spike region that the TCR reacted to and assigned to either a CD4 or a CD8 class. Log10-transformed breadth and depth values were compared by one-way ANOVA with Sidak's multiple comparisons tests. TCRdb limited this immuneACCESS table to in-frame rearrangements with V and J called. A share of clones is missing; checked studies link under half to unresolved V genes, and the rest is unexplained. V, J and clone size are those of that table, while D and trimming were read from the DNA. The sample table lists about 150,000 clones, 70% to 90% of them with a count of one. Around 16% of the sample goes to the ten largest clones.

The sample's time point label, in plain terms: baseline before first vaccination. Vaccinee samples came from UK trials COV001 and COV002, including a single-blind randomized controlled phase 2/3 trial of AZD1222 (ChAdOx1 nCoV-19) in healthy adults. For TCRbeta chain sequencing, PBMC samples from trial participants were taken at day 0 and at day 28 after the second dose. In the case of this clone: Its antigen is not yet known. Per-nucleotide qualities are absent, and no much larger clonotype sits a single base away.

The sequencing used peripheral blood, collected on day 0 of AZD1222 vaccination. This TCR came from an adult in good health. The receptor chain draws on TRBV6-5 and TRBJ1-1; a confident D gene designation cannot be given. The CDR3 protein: CASSPRWNTEAFF. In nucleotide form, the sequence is TGTGCCAGCAGCCCAAGATGGAACACTGAAGCTTTCTTT.